A selection of T cell receptor beta chains follows, all from one sample in a study of blood T cell repertoires in COVID-19. Measured with immunoSEQ multiplex PCR; TCRdb has only the in-frame clones, and not every one. The data show 200,000 or so clones, around 81% seen once. Material for sequencing was peripheral blood. The receptors were gathered from a woman aged 60-70 years with acute or convalescent COVID-19. CDR3s include the opening cysteine and the closing phenylalanine or tryptophan. A D gene is named only where the DNA matches it firmly. Size is stated for part of the rows, as once, few or many counts, or as a class when the clone is expanded.

v_gene	abundance	j_gene	d_gene	CDR3aa	CDR3nt
TRBV4-2	NA	TRBJ1-1	NA	CASSQVGGTEAFF	TGTGCCAGCAGCCAAGTGGGGGGGACTGAAGCTTTCTTT
TRBV5-6	few	TRBJ1-2	TRBD1	CASSLPGQGSDGYTF	TGTGCCAGCAGCTTACCGGGACAGGGGTCGGATGGCTACACCTTC
TRBV6-5	NA	TRBJ2-3	NA	CASSNSLTDTQYF	TGTGCCAGCAGTAACAGCCTCACAGATACGCAGTATTTT
TRBV30	NA	TRBJ1-3	NA	CAWRGLGSGNTIYF	TGTGCCTGGAGGGGACTCGGCTCTGGAAACACCATATATTTT
TRBV28	NA	TRBJ1-5	TRBD1	CASSYRGDNQPQHF	TGTGCCAGCAGTTACAGGGGAGACAATCAGCCCCAGCATTTT
TRBV15	NA	TRBJ1-6	NA	CATSRLRLGSSYNSPLHF	TGTGCCACCAGCAGACTTAGACTTGGGAGCTCCTATAATTCACCCCTCCACTTT
TRBV5-4	few	TRBJ2-7	NA	CASSVQNSYEQYF	TGTGCCAGCAGCGTGCAGAACTCCTACGAGCAGTACTTC
TRBV13	NA	TRBJ1-2	TRBD1	CASSSQGQGAQNGYTF	TGTGCCAGCAGCTCTCAAGGACAGGGGGCGCAAAATGGCTACACCTTC
TRBV28	NA	TRBJ1-6	TRBD1	CASSSDRADSPLHF	TGTGCCAGCAGTTCAGACAGGGCGGATTCACCCCTCCACTTT
TRBV11-2	NA	TRBJ2-5	TRBD2	CASSPNSGGWETQYF	TGTGCCAGCAGCCCGAATAGCGGGGGTTGGGAGACCCAGTACTTC
TRBV2	NA	TRBJ1-2	NA	CASGYSPGLGYTF	TGTGCCAGCGGGTACAGCCCCGGTTTGGGCTACACCTTC
TRBV29-1	NA	TRBJ2-3	TRBD2	CSASGGAAVSTDTQYF	TGCAGCGCTAGCGGGGGGGCCGCTGTGAGCACAGATACGCAGTATTTT
TRBV19	NA	TRBJ2-5	NA	CASSILGGTVQETQYF	TGTGCCAGTAGTATACTGGGGGGTACGGTTCAAGAGACCCAGTACTTC
TRBV5-1	NA	TRBJ2-7	NA	CASSFAGQTYEQYF	TGCGCCAGCAGCTTTGCGGGACAGACCTACGAGCAGTACTTC
TRBV11-2	NA	TRBJ1-1	NA	CASSQSGAENTEAFF	TGTGCCAGCAGCCAGTCAGGGGCAGAGAACACTGAAGCTTTCTTT
TRBV6-1	NA	TRBJ1-1	NA	CASSDDSHQNTEAFF	TGTGCCAGCAGTGACGATAGCCATCAGAACACTGAAGCTTTCTTT
TRBV4-1	NA	TRBJ1-1	NA	CASSRLLGGAGGNTEAFF	TGCGCCAGCAGCCGACTTTTGGGGGGCGCGGGAGGGAACACTGAAGCTTTCTTT
TRBV6-5	few	TRBJ1-3	NA	CASSGGTILGNTIYF	TGTGCCAGCAGCGGAGGAACCATATTGGGAAACACCATATATTTT
TRBV5-1	once	TRBJ2-3	NA	CASSRGGTATDTQYF	TGCGCCAGCAGCAGGGGCGGGACAGCCACAGATACGCAGTATTTT
TRBV28	NA	TRBJ2-7	NA	CASRRLNIVPSYEQYF	TGTGCCAGCAGGCGGCTGAACATAGTCCCCTCCTACGAGCAGTACTTC
TRBV5-4	NA	TRBJ1-6	TRBD1	CASSLQGAGSPLHF	TGTGCCAGCAGCTTACAGGGGGCTGGTTCACCCCTCCACTTT
TRBV4-3	NA	TRBJ2-5	TRBD2	CASSQGGAGGQETQYF	TGCGCCAGCAGCCAGGGAGGAGCGGGGGGGCAAGAGACCCAGTACTTC
TRBV7-8	few	TRBJ1-1	NA	CASSRKRVRENTEAFF	TGTGCCAGCAGCCGCAAAAGGGTCAGGGAGAACACTGAAGCTTTCTTT
TRBV5-6	once	TRBJ1-1	TRBD1	CASSPVDRGVSEAFF	TGTGCCAGCAGCCCCGTGGACAGGGGCGTATCTGAAGCTTTCTTT
TRBV3-1/TRBV3-2	NA	TRBJ2-3	NA	CASKNGITDTQYF	TGTGCCAGCAAAAACGGGATCACAGATACGCAGTATTTT
TRBV5-4	NA	TRBJ1-2	TRBD1	CASSPGQGLVGYTF	TGTGCCAGCAGCCCGGGACAGGGGCTGGTGGGCTACACCTTC
TRBV18	NA	TRBJ2-5	TRBD1	CASSKQDRGIETQYF	TGTGCCAGCTCAAAACAAGACAGGGGTATAGAGACCCAGTACTTC
TRBV7-9	few	TRBJ1-5	NA	CASSFGEQPQHF	TGTGCCAGCAGCTTCGGGGAACAGCCCCAGCATTTT
TRBV4-1	NA	TRBJ1-2	NA	CASSQKTGNYGYTF	TGCGCCAGCAGCCAAAAAACAGGGAACTATGGCTACACCTTC
TRBV4-2	few	TRBJ2-2	TRBD2	CASSQGTGTSGRLELFF	TGTGCCAGCAGCCAAGGAACCGGGACTAGCGGGAGACTGGAGCTGTTTTTT
TRBV10-3	few	TRBJ2-5	TRBD2	CAISETRTSGGETQYF	TGTGCCATCAGTGAGACCAGGACTAGCGGGGGTGAGACCCAGTACTTC
TRBV5-3	few	TRBJ1-2	NA	CARSSGPDSVYTF	TGTGCCAGAAGCTCAGGTCCCGATTCGGTCTACACCTTC
TRBV7-8	once	TRBJ1-1	NA	CASSLGGAEGGSEAFF	TGTGCCAGCAGCTTAGGGGGTGCGGAGGGTGGGTCTGAAGCTTTCTTT
TRBV5-1	NA	TRBJ1-1	TRBD1	CASSRQGGNTEAFF	TGCGCCAGCAGTCGACAGGGGGGGAACACTGAAGCTTTCTTT
TRBV7-8	NA	TRBJ1-1	NA	CASSLAHRDTEAFF	TGTGCCAGCAGCTTAGCGCACAGGGACACTGAAGCTTTCTTT
TRBV9	NA	TRBJ2-3	TRBD2	CASSVTSGAADTQYF	TGTGCCAGCAGCGTGACTAGCGGGGCCGCAGATACGCAGTATTTT
TRBV5-1	NA	TRBJ2-1	TRBD1	CASRRDRAYNEQFF	TGCGCCAGCAGAAGGGACAGGGCGTACAATGAGCAGTTCTTC
TRBV5-6	NA	TRBJ2-7	NA	CASSLARAFGQYF	TGTGCCAGCAGCTTGGCACGAGCCTTTGGGCAGTACTTC
TRBV6-2/TRBV6-3	NA	TRBJ1-2	NA	CASSYGQLGYGYTF	TGTGCCAGCAGTTACGGACAGTTAGGCTATGGCTACACCTTC
TRBV9	NA	TRBJ1-2	NA	CASSENRVGYTF	TGTGCCAGCAGCGAGAACAGGGTTGGCTACACCTTC
TRBV2	NA	TRBJ2-5	NA	CASSVLETQYF	TGTGCCAGCAGTGTATTAGAGACCCAGTACTTC
TRBV19	NA	TRBJ1-5	TRBD1	CASSITGDNQPQHF	TGTGCCAGTAGTATCACAGGGGACAATCAGCCCCAGCATTTT
TRBV7-9	NA	TRBJ2-7	TRBD2	CASSSPPAGGTPYEQYF	TGTGCCAGCAGTTCTCCTCCGGCGGGGGGCACGCCCTACGAGCAGTACTTC
TRBV5-1	once	TRBJ2-7	NA	CASSLGVSSSSYEQYF	TGCGCCAGCAGCTTGGGGGTTAGTAGCAGCTCCTACGAGCAGTACTTC
TRBV11-3	NA	TRBJ2-3	TRBD2	CASSRGTGTSIQDTQYF	TGTGCCAGCAGCCGAGGCACCGGGACTAGCATCCAAGATACGCAGTATTTT
TRBV5-1	NA	TRBJ2-3	NA	CASGQGGATDTQYF	TGCGCCAGCGGGCAGGGGGGCGCCACAGATACGCAGTATTTT
TRBV5-4	NA	TRBJ1-1	NA	CASSSRTEEAFF	TGTGCCAGCAGCTCCCGGACAGAAGAAGCTTTCTTT
TRBV7-6	NA	TRBJ2-7	NA	CASSLAAGSYEQYF	TGTGCCAGCAGCTTAGCTGCAGGGTCCTACGAGCAGTACTTC
TRBV14	NA	TRBJ2-7	TRBD1	CASSPHRGLGEQYF	TGTGCCAGCAGCCCTCACAGGGGGCTGGGAGAGCAGTACTTC
TRBV6-4	few	TRBJ2-1	NA	CASRRDQYSYNEQFF	TGTGCCAGCCGGAGAGATCAGTACTCCTACAATGAGCAGTTCTTC
TRBV18	NA	TRBJ1-1	NA	CASSLSPGDTEAFF	TGTGCCAGCTCATTAAGCCCCGGGGACACTGAAGCTTTCTTT
TRBV11-2	NA	TRBJ2-5	TRBD2	CASSSGLGETQYF	TGTGCCAGCAGCTCAGGACTAGGAGAGACCCAGTACTTC
TRBV18	NA	TRBJ1-1	NA	CASSPEGGNTEAFF	TGTGCCAGCTCACCAGAAGGGGGGAACACTGAAGCTTTCTTT
TRBV18	NA	TRBJ2-7	NA	CASSPREGGYEQYF	TGTGCCAGCTCACCACGAGAGGGAGGCTACGAGCAGTACTTC
TRBV6-2/TRBV6-3	NA	TRBJ1-1	TRBD1	CASSTGQGSTEAFF	TGTGCCAGCAGTACGGGACAGGGGAGCACTGAAGCTTTCTTT